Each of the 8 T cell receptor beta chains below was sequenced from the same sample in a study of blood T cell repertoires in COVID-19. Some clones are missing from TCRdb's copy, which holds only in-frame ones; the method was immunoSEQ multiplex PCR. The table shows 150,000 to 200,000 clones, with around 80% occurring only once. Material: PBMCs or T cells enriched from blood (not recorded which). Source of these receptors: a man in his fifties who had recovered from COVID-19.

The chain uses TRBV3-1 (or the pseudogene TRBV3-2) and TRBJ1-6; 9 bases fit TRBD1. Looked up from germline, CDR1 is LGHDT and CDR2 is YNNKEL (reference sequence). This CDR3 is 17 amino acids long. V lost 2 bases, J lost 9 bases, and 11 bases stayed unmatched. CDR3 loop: CASSQPRAGTGPSPLHF. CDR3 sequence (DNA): TGTGCCAGCAGCCAACCCAGAGCCGGGACAGGGCCTTCACCCCTCCACTTT.

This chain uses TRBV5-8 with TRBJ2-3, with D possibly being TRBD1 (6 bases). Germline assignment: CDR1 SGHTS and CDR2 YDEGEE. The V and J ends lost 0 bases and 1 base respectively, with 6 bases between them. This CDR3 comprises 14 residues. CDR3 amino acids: CASSLGTGTDTQYF. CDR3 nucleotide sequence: TGTGCCAGCAGCTTGGGGACAGGCACAGATACGCAGTATTTT.

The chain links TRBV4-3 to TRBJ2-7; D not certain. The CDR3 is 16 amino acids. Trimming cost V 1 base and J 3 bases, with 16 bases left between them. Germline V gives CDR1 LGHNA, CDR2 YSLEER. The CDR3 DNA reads TGCGCCAGCAGCCAAGCCGGTGCCGGTGCCTACTACGAGCAGTACTTC. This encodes CASSQAGAGAYYEQYF.

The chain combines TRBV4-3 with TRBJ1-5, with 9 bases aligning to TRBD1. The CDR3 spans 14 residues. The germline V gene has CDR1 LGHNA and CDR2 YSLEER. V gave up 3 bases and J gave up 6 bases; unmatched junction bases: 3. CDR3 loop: CASSHRQGGQPQHF. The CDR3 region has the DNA TGCGCCAGCAGCCACCGACAGGGGGGTCAGCCCCAGCATTTT.

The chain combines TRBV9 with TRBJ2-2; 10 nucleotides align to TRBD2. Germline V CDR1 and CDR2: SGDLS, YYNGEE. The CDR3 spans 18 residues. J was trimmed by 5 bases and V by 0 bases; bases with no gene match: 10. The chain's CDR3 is CASSVGPAGGPGTGELFF. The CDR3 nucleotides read TGTGCCAGCAGCGTAGGTCCAGCGGGGGGGCCGGGGACCGGGGAGCTGTTTTTT.

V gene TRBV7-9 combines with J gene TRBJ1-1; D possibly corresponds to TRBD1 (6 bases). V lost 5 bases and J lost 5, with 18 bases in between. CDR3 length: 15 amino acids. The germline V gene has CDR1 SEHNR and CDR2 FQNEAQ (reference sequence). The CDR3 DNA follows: TGTGCCAGCAGCCCGCTCGGGGGGCGCGGAACTGAAGCTTTCTTT. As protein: CASSPLGGRGTEAFF.

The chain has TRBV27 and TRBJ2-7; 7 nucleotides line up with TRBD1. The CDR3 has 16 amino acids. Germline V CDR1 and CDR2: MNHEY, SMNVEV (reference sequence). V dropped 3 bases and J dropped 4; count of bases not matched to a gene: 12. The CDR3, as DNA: TGTGCCAGCAGTTTGCGGACAGGTGGACCCCCTTACGAGCAGTACTTC. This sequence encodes CASSLRTGGPPYEQYF.

This CDR3 reads CASSLGQGSHNSPLHF. The CDR3, as DNA: TGTGCCAGCAGCCTCGGACAGGGTAGTCATAATTCACCCCTCCACTTT. The rearrangement links TRBV2 to TRBJ1-6, with 8 bases that match TRBD1. V lost 6 bases and J lost 5; bases outside the gene matches: 9. Germline assignment: CDR1 SNHLY and CDR2 FYNNEI. The CDR3 covers 16 residues.